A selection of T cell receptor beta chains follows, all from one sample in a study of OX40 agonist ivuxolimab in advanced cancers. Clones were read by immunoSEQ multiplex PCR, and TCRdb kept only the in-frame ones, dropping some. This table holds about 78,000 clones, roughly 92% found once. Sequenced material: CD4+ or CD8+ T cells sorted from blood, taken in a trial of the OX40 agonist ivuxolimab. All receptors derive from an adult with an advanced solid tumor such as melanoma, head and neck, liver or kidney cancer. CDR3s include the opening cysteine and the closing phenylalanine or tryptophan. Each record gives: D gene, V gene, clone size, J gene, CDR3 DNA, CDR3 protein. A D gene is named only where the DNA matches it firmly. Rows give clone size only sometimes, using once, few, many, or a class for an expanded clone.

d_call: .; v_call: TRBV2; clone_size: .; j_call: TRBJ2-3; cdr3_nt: TGTGCCAGCAGTGAAGCAGGGGACCTCACAGATACGCAGTATTTT; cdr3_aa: CASSEAGDLTDTQYF
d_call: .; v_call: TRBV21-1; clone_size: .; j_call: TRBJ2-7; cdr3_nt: TGTGCCAGCAGCAATCGAACTAGCGGGAGGGCTTCGCTCTCCTACGAGCAGTACTTC; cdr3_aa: CASSNRTSGRASLSYEQYF
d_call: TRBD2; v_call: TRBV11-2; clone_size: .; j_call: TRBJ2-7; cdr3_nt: TGTGCCAGCAGCCCCGAGAGACTAGCGGCCTACGAGCAGTACTTC; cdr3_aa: CASSPERLAAYEQYF
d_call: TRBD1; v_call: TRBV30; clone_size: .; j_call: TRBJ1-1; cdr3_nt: TGTGCCTACCGGGACAGGAGAATTTTTGAAGCTTTCTTT; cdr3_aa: CAYRDRRIFEAFF
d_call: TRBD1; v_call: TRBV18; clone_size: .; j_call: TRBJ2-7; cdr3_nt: TGTGCCAGCTCACCAAGGACAGGGGACCACGAGCAGTACTTC; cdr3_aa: CASSPRTGDHEQYF
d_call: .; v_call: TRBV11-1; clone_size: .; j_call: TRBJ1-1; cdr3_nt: TGTGCCAGCAGCCCCTCGCGGATGAACACTGAAGCTTTCTTT; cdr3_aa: CASSPSRMNTEAFF
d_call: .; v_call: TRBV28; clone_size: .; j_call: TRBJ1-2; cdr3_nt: TGTGCCAGCAGTTTAAAACAGGGTGATTATGGCTACACCTTC; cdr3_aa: CASSLKQGDYGYTF
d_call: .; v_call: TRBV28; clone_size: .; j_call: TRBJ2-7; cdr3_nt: TGTGCCAGCACCGCACAGGGTCTTTGGGGAGAGCAGTACTTC; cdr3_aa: CASTAQGLWGEQYF
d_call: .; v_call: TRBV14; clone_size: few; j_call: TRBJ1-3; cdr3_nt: TGTGCCAGCAGCCAGGCTTTTGGAAACACCATATATTTT; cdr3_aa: CASSQAFGNTIYF
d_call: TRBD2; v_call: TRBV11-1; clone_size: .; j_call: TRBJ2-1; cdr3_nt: TGTGCCAGCAGCTTAGTAGGGACTAGCGGTTACAATGAGCAGTTCTTC; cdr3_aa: CASSLVGTSGYNEQFF
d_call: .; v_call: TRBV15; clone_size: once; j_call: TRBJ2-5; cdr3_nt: TGTGCCACCAGCAGAGGCAGGGTAGGAGAGACCCAGTACTTC; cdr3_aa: CATSRGRVGETQYF
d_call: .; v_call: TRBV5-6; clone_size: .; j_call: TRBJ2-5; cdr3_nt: TGTGCCAGCAGCTTGTGGGCTTCCCAAGAGACCCAGTACTTC; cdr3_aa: CASSLWASQETQYF
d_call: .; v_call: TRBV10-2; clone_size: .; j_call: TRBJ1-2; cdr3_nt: TGCGCCAGCAGTGAATGGGGAAGAGGAGGTTATGGCTACACCTTC; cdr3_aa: CASSEWGRGGYGYTF
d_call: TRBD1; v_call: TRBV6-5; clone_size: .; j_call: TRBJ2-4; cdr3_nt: TGTGCCAGCAGTGGGGACAGGGCTGGCAAAAACATTCAGTACTTC; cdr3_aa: CASSGDRAGKNIQYF
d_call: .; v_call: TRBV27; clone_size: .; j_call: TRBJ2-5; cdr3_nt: TGTGCCAGCAGTGCTTGGGACACCGGAGTGTCCCAGTACTTC; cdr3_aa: CASSAWDTGVSQYF
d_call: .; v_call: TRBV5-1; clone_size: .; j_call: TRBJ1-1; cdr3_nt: TGCGCCAGCAGCTTGCTTCCAATTCAGCAGAACACTGAAGCTTTCTTT; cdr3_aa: CASSLLPIQQNTEAFF
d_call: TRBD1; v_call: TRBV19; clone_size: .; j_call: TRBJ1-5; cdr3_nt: TGTGCCAGTTTACAGGGGAATAGCAATCAGCCCCAGCATTTT; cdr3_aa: CASLQGNSNQPQHF
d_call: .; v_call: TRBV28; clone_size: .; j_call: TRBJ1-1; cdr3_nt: TGTGCCAGCAGGGGGGGCGGGGCCCCAGCCGGGGGCACTGAAGCTTTCTTT; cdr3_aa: CASRGGGAPAGGTEAFF
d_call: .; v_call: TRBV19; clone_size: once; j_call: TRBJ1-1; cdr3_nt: TGTGCCAGTAGTATAGACAGGGGAGGCACTGAAGCTTTCTTT; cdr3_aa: CASSIDRGGTEAFF
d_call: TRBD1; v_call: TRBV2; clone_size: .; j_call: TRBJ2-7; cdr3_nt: TGTGCCACAGGACAGGAAAAAGGCGAGCAGTACTTC; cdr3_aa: CATGQEKGEQYF
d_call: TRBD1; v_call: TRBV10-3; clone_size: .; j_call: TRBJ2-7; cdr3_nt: TGTGCCATCACCCGGGACAGGGGGTACGAGCAGTACTTC; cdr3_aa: CAITRDRGYEQYF
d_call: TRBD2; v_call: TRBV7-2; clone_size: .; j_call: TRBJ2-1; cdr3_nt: TGTGCCAGCAGCTTAGCGGCGGGAGGGATCTACAATGAGCAGTTCTTC; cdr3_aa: CASSLAAGGIYNEQFF
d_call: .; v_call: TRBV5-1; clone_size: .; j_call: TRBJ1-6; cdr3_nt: TGCGCCAGCAGCTTGTCAGGGGATAATTCACCCCTCCACTTT; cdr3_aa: CASSLSGDNSPLHF
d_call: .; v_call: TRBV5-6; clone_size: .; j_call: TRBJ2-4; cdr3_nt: TGTGCCAGCAGCTCGATGGGCAAAAACATTCAGTACTTC; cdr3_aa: CASSSMGKNIQYF
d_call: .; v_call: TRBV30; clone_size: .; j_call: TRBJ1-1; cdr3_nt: TGTGCCTGGAGTGCTAAAGAGGTAGCTGAAGCTTTCTTT; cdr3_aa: CAWSAKEVAEAFF
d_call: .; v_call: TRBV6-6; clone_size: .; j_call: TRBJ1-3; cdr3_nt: TGTGCCAGCAGTACGGGAACAGGCTCTGGAAACACCATATATTTT; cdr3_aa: CASSTGTGSGNTIYF
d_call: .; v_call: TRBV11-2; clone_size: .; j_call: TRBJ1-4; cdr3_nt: TGTGCCAGCAGCCCTACTACGGGATGGCTAACTAATGAAAAACTGTTTTTT; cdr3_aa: CASSPTTGWLTNEKLFF
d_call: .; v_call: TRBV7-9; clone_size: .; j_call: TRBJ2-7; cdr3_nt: TGTGCCAGCAGCTTAGCTAGCAGGCTCCGAGTAAGCTCCTACGAGCAGTACTTC; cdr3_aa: CASSLASRLRVSSYEQYF
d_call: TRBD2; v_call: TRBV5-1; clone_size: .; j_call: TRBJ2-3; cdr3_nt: TGCGCCAGCAGCTTCTCCCCTAGCGGGGGGGCAGCAGATACGCAGTATTTT; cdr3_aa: CASSFSPSGGAADTQYF
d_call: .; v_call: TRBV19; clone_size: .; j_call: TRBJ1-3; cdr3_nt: TGTGCCAGTAGTAAATCCTCTGGAAACACCATATATTTT; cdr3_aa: CASSKSSGNTIYF
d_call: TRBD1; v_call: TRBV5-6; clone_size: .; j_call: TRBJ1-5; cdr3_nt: TGTGCCAGCAGCCTGACAGGGCCAGGCAATCAGCCCCAGCATTTT; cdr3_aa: CASSLTGPGNQPQHF
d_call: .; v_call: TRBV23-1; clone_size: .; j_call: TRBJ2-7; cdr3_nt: TGCGCCAGCAGTCACCGGAACCCTGCCTACGAGCAGTACTTC; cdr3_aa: CASSHRNPAYEQYF
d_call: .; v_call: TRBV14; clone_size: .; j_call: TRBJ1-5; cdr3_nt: TGTGCCAGCAGCCAAGGGGGGGACCAGCCCCAGCATTTT; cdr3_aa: CASSQGGDQPQHF
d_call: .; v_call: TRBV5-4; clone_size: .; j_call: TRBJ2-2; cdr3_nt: TGTGCCAGCAGCTTGCAGGGATCGGCCACCGGGGAGCTGTTTTTT; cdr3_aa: CASSLQGSATGELFF